The source of this T cell receptor beta chain is a study of blood T cell repertoires in COVID-19. For the study at large: Specimens from acute and convalescent COVID-19 originated in the United States, Italy and Spain. The analysed material was cDNA or gDNA that came from T cells, B-cell-depleted T cells, or PBMCs.

Source study methods: Estimated nucleated cell counts came from reference gene primer amplification. Sequencing was performed with immunoSEQ multiplex PCR; in TCRdb, only in-frame clones are kept and a portion is missing. V, J and clone size derive from that table, while D and trimming were established from the DNA sequence. Here the sample spans 120,000 or so clones, about 83% being singletons. Sequencing was performed on peripheral blood. The receptor's source is a man aged 55 to 70 with acute or convalescent COVID-19.

The CDR3 sequence is CASSGYRVEQYF. CDR3 DNA sequence: TGTGCCAGCAGCGGATACAGGGTCGAGCAGTACTTC. This rearrangement joins TRBV12-3 or TRBV12-4 to TRBJ2-7; TRBD1 might be the D (6 bases). This CDR3 region has 12 residues. V lost 6 bases and J 6 bases, leaving 12 bases between the germline ends.